The 15 T cell receptor beta chains below all came from one sample that was sequenced in a study of blood T cell repertoires in COVID-19. TCRdb keeps only in-frame clones here, not all; method: immunoSEQ multiplex PCR. This sample yields around 140,000 clones, of which around 81% are seen a single time; 7% to 10% belongs to the top ten. The specimen sequenced was peripheral blood. The receptors originated from a human donor in a cohort sampled during active COVID-19.

This chain uses TRBV24-1 with TRBJ1-3; 7 nucleotides line up with TRBD1. V shed 4 bases, J shed 2 bases, and the junction held 4 bases outside the gene matches. Germline CDR1 and CDR2: KGHDR and SFDVKD. The CDR3 length is 15 residues. Here the CDR3 DNA reads TGTGCCACCAGTGACCCTGGGACAGCTGGAAACACCATATATTTT. It codes for CATSDPGTAGNTIYF.

The chain employs TRBV5-4 and TRBJ2-3; 7 bases agree with TRBD2. Germline values: CDR1 SGHNT, CDR2 YYREEE (reference sequence). The V gene end was trimmed by 4 bases and the J gene end by 0 bases; junction bases not matched to a gene: 8. CDR3 size: 16 residues. CDR3 bases: TGTGCCAGCAGCCCCCCCCCGACTAGCAGCACAGATACGCAGTATTTT. It specifies CASSPPPTSSTDTQYF.

Regarding this clone: This same CDR3 is encoded by further DNA sequences in the sample. This chain uses TRBV7-6 with TRBJ2-1; 11 bases are a match to TRBD2. The CDR3 is 16 amino acids. Germline V gene lookup returns CDR1 SGHVS and CDR2 FNYEAQ. The junction had 8 bases not matched to a gene; V was cut back by 1 base and J by 9 bases. The CDR3 region has the DNA TGTGCCAGCAGCTTAGGACTAGCGGGAAGCGGGAGTGAGCAGTTCTTC. Its protein is CASSLGLAGSGSEQFF.

The chain uses TRBV7-9 and TRBJ2-7; TRBD2 agrees at 9 bases. The J segment lost 5 bases and the V segment lost 7 bases, leaving 15 bases of the junction unmatched. Germline CDR1 and CDR2: SEHNR and FQNEAQ (reference sequence). CDR3 length: 16 residues. CDR3 sequence reads: CASITTRASGNHEQYF. The CDR3 DNA reads TGTGCCAGCATCACTACCCGGGCTAGCGGGAACCACGAGCAGTACTTC.

This chain uses TRBV5-6 with TRBJ2-7; the D gene is possibly TRBD1 (5 bases). Trimming removed 1 base from V and 3 bases from J, with 11 bases in between. Germline-derived CDR1 and CDR2 are SGHDT and YYEEEE. The CDR3 totals 14 residues. Here the CDR3 DNA reads TGTGCCAGCAGCTTGCTGACCAGGGTCTACGAGCAGTACTTC. Translated: CASSLLTRVYEQYF.

The chain employs TRBV28 and TRBJ2-7, with 10 positions matching TRBD2. Germline CDR1 reads MDHEN; CDR2 reads SYDVKM. Losses at the gene ends were 4 bases for V and 4 bases for J; bases not matched to a gene: 7. The CDR3 length is 15 residues. CDR3 protein: CASSSGTSEGYEQYF. The CDR3 DNA follows: TGTGCCAGCAGTTCGGGGACTAGCGAAGGGTACGAGCAGTACTTC.

The chain combines TRBV29-1 with TRBJ2-3, with 7 bases lining up with TRBD1. CDR1 SQVTM and CDR2 ANQGSEA come from the germline V gene. CDR3 size: 13 residues. The trim removed 7 bases at V and 2 bases at J, leaving 6 bases unmatched. This chain's CDR3 is CSAPGQFTDTQYF. The CDR3 coding sequence is TGCAGCGCCCCGGGACAGTTCACAGATACGCAGTATTTT.

CDR3 in amino acids: CASSLSISNTGELFF. The CDR3 region has the DNA TGTGCCAGCAGCTTATCTATTTCGAACACCGGGGAGCTGTTTTTT. The V gene is TRBV7-3, the J gene TRBJ2-2; D is undetermined. The length of the CDR3 is 15 residues. CDR1 SGHTA and CDR2 FQGTGA come from the germline V gene. V was shortened by 2 bases and J by 0 bases, with 7 bases between the two germline ends. Filled out from reference TRBV7-3 and TRBJ2-2, the complete variable domain reads GAGVSQTPSNKVTEKGKYVELRCDPISGHTALYWYRQSLGQGPEFLIYFQGTGAADDSGLPNDRFFAVRPEGSVSTLKIQRTERGDSAVYLCASSLSISNTGELFFGEGSRLTVL.

This sequence joins TRBV19 and TRBJ2-5; 7 bases map to TRBD1. The V segment lost 4 bases and the J segment 2 bases; nucleotides outside the gene matches: 7. The CDR3 runs to 15 residues. Germline loops: CDR1 LNHDA, CDR2 SQIVND (reference sequence). CDR3 coding DNA: TGTGCCAGTAGTACTATCAGGGGGACACAAGAGACCCAGTACTTC. Its protein is CASSTIRGTQETQYF.

CDR3 in amino acids: CASSQETPGSQGSYEQYF. In DNA form, the CDR3 reads TGTGCCAGCAGCCAAGAGACACCTGGGAGCCAAGGGTCCTACGAGCAGTACTTC. V and J are TRBV3-1 (or the pseudogene TRBV3-2) and TRBJ2-7, with D perhaps matching TRBD2 (5 bases). Per germline, CDR1 LGHDT and CDR2 YNNKEL (reference sequence). This CDR3 has 18 residues. With 0 bases removed from V and 1 base from J, the gap between germline ends came to 19 bases.

The rearrangement links TRBV29-1 to TRBJ2-7, with TRBD1 identical over 7 bases. CDR1 SQVTM and CDR2 ANQGSEA come from the germline V gene. The CDR3 is 13 residues long. After removal of 7 bases from V and 3 bases from J, the junction contained 9 bases not matched to a gene. The DNA for the CDR3 is TGCAGCGCTTTTGGGACAGTAGGCTACGAGCAGTACTTC. Translating it yields CSAFGTVGYEQYF.

This clone appeared a few times. The V gene is TRBV7-2, the J gene TRBJ2-6; D is uncertain. The CDR3 spans 17 residues. Germline V gives CDR1 SGHTA, CDR2 FQGNSA. V lost 3 bases, J lost 0 bases, and 12 bases lay in between. CDR3 residues: CASSFVGSSSGANVLTF. Here the CDR3 DNA reads TGTGCCAGCAGCTTTGTGGGCAGCAGCTCTGGGGCCAACGTCCTGACTTTC. The full variable domain, in which reference TRBV7-2 and TRBJ2-6 provide the parts outside the CDR3, is GAGVSQSPSNKVTEKGKDVELRCDPISGHTALYWYRQSLGQGLEFLIYFQGNSAPDKSGLPSDRFSAERTGGSVSTLTIQRTQQEDSAVYLCASSFVGSSSGANVLTFGAGSRLTVL.

The chain recombines TRBV7-9 with TRBJ2-7; D gene uncertain. Trimming removed 4 bases from V and 2 bases from J, with 6 bases in between. The CDR3 loop spans 12 amino acids. CDR1 and CDR2 (germline): SEHNR, FQNEAQ (reference sequence). CDR3 DNA sequence: TGTGCCAGCAGCTCACAAGCCTACGAGCAGTACTTC. Amino acids: CASSSQAYEQYF.

This chain uses TRBV6-2 or TRBV6-3 with TRBJ2-5; tentative D call: TRBD2 (5 bases). V lost 5 bases and J lost 1, with 14 bases in between. The germline gives CDR1 MNHEY, CDR2 SVGEGT. The CDR3 consists of 15 residues. CDR3 residues: CASSHPRLAQETQYF. In nucleotides, the CDR3 is TGTGCCAGCAGTCACCCTCGCCTAGCCCAAGAGACCCAGTACTTC.

The chain is built from TRBV12-1 and TRBJ2-7; no check of the table's D call, TRBD1, against the DNA was made. TRBV12-1 is a pseudogene. The CDR3 length is 14 residues. This CDR3 is CASSFRCLSYEQYF. The CDR3 DNA reads as TGTGCCAGCAGCTTCAGATGCCTTTCGTACGAGCAGTACTTC.